What follows are 11 T cell receptor beta chains derived from one specimen sequenced in a study of blood T cell repertoires in COVID-19. Only in-frame clones appear in the TCRdb table, and some are missing; sequencing was by immunoSEQ multiplex PCR. The repertoire holds 110,000 or so clones, with around nine tenths as singletons. The sequenced material came from peripheral blood. The source is a woman in her 70s who had recovered from COVID-19.

The chain combines TRBV5-1 with TRBJ1-1, with a possible D match to TRBD1 (6 bases). V was shortened by 4 bases and J by 4 bases, with 14 bases between the two germline ends. The CDR3 length is 14 residues. Germline V gives CDR1 SGHRS, CDR2 YFSETQ. The CDR3 DNA is TGCGCCAGCAGCGAAACGACAGGTTCCACTGAAGCTTTCTTT. Translated: CASSETTGSTEAFF.

This clone has only a few counts. The chain combines TRBV5-6 with TRBJ2-5; TRBD1 might be the D (5 bases). Germline V CDR1 and CDR2: SGHDT, YYEEEE. CDR3 length: 14 residues. Between the trimmed V and J ends, which lost 0 bases and 4 bases, there was a span of 10 bases. CDR3 protein: CASSLDRYGETQYF. Written as DNA, the CDR3 is TGTGCCAGCAGCTTGGACAGGTATGGAGAGACCCAGTACTTC.

This clone was detected only a few times. CDR3 nucleotide sequence: TGTGCCAGCATGATAACAGGGGGCACTGAAGCTTTCTTT. Residues: CASMITGGTEAFF. The chain recombines TRBV5-8 with TRBJ1-1; 8 bases fit TRBD1. V shed 6 bases, J shed 4 bases, and the junction held 5 bases outside the gene matches. This CDR3 has 13 amino acids. Germline CDR1 and CDR2: SGHTS and YDEGEE.

On this clone itself: Other nucleotide sequences from this sample produce the same CDR3. V gene TRBV11-2 combines with J gene TRBJ2-3; TRBD2 agrees at 8 bases. The CDR3 loop spans 14 amino acids. Germline trimming cut 1 base from V and 9 bases from J; bases unmatched to any gene: 6. In germline, CDR1 is SGHAT, CDR2 FQNNGV. CDR3 sequence (DNA): TGTGCCAGCAGCTTAGCCCGGGGGGGTGGCACGCAGTATTTT. Amino acid sequence: CASSLARGGGTQYF. Looking up the rest from reference TRBV11-2 and TRBJ2-3 gives the full variable domain: EAGVAQSPRYKIIEKRQSVAFWCNPISGHATLYWYQQILGQGPKLLIQFQNNGVVDDSQLPKDRFSAERLKGVDSTLKIQPAKLEDSAVYLCASSLARGGGTQYFGPGTRLTVL.

V is TRBV28 and J is TRBJ2-1, with a possible D match to TRBD2 (5 bases). Germline assignment: CDR1 MDHEN and CDR2 SYDVKM. Trimming cost V 5 bases and J 2 bases, with 13 bases left between them. The CDR3 spans 15 residues. In DNA form, the CDR3 reads TGTGCCAGCAGTCCAACATGGAGGACCTACAATGAGCAGTTCTTC. Amino acid sequence: CASSPTWRTYNEQFF.

The V call is TRBV7-2, the J call TRBJ1-3; D is ambiguous. CDR3 length: 15 residues. The germline V gene has CDR1 SGHTA and CDR2 FQGNSA. V lost 6 bases and J 0 bases, leaving 12 bases between the germline ends. CDR3 in DNA: TGTGCCAGCAGTTTTGACTGGAGCTCTGGAAACACCATATATTTT. This translates into CASSFDWSSGNTIYF.

The rearrangement links TRBV7-2 to TRBJ2-3; possibly TRBD2 for D (7 bases). This CDR3 is 16 amino acids long. V lost 5 bases, J lost 0 bases, and 15 bases lay in between. Germline CDR1 is SGHTA and CDR2 is FQGNSA. CDR3 amino acids: CASSPPGGGSTDTQYF. In nucleotides, the CDR3 is TGTGCCAGCAGCCCCCCGGGCGGGGGCAGCACAGATACGCAGTATTTT. The full variable domain, with the rest looked up from reference TRBV7-2 and TRBJ2-3, is GAGVSQSPSNKVTEKGKDVELRCDPISGHTALYWYRQSLGQGLEFLIYFQGNSAPDKSGLPSDRFSAERTGGSVSTLTIQRTQQEDSAVYLCASSPPGGGSTDTQYFGPGTRLTVL.

V is TRBV9 and J is TRBJ2-1; D is perhaps TRBD1 (6 bases). Trimming took 2 bases from V and 0 from J, leaving 15 bases between them. This CDR3 is built from 17 residues. Germline V gene lookup returns CDR1 SGDLS and CDR2 YYNGEE. Written as DNA, the CDR3 is TGTGCCAGCAGCGTCAGACAGGAGACCGGCTCCTACAATGAGCAGTTCTTC. Its translation is CASSVRQETGSYNEQFF.

The chain has TRBV6-2 or TRBV6-3 and TRBJ1-2, with 8 positions matching TRBD1. With V trimmed by 2 bases and J by 4 bases, 3 bases remained unmatched. The CDR3 has 14 residues. Looked up from germline, CDR1 is MNHEY and CDR2 is SVGEGT. CDR3 sequence reads: CASSYQGAVYGYTF. Written as DNA, the CDR3 is TGTGCCAGCAGTTACCAGGGGGCCGTCTATGGCTACACCTTC.

The gene calls are TRBV5-1 and TRBJ1-1; 11 bases are a match to TRBD1. The CDR3 covers 14 residues. The trim removed 3 bases at V and 4 bases at J, leaving 2 bases unmatched. Germline V CDR1 and CDR2: SGHRS, YFSETQ. CDR3 sequence (DNA): TGCGCCAGCAGCTCGGGACAGGGGGGCACTGAAGCTTTCTTT. Its protein product is CASSSGQGGTEAFF.

The rearrangement uses TRBV7-2 and TRBJ2-1; 9 bases are a match to TRBD2. The CDR3 has 14 residues. J lost 3 bases, V lost 8 bases, and 5 bases had no gene match. CDR1 is SGHTA and CDR2 is FQGNSA in the germline V gene. CDR3: CASWGTSYYNEQFF. DNA for the CDR3: TGTGCCAGCTGGGGGACTAGCTACTACAATGAGCAGTTCTTC.